One TCR beta chain is described in this entry. No antigen is known for it. A second PCR of 7 to 11 cycles used a sample-barcoded 5' primer and a J-beta primer mix. Unique molecular identifiers of 12 random nucleotides labeled each cDNA. TCRdb re-analysed the 5' RACE reads in MiXCR, keeping a single row per CDR3 protein. The sample holds about 1.4 million distinct CDR3 sequences, approximately 63% seen once. This sample is drawn from a study of blood T cells in healthy people across ages. Germline V gene data show CDR1 as LGHNA and CDR2 as YSLEER. The CDR3 consists of 17 residues. Trimming removed 0 bases from V and 2 bases from J; junction bases left unmatched: 5. The study, taken as a whole, reports: Roughly linear age-related decline in beta diversity appeared, significant by age approximately 43.

V usage is TRBV4-3 and J usage is TRBJ2-3; 10 positions agree with TRBD2. The sample comprised blood. The receptor's source is a man aged 18 to 35 in good health. CDR3 nucleotides: TGCGCCAGCAGCCAAGATGCCCTAGCGGGGGTCACAGATACGCAGTATTTT. Amino acid sequence: CASSQDALAGVTDTQYF.